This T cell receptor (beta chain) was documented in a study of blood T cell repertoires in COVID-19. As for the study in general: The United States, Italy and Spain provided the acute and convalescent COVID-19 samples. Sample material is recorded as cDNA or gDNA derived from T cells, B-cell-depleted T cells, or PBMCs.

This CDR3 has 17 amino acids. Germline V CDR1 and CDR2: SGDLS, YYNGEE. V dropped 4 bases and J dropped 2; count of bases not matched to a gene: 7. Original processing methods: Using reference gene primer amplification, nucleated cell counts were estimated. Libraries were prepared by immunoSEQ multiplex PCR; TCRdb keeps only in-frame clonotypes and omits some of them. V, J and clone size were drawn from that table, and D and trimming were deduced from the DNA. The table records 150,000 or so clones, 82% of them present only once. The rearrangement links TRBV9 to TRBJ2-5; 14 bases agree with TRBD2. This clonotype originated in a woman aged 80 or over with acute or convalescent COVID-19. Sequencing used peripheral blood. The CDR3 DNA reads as TGTGCCAGCAGCCCTAGGACTAGCGGGAGGTATCAAGAGACCCAGTACTTC. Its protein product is CASSPRTSGRYQETQYF.